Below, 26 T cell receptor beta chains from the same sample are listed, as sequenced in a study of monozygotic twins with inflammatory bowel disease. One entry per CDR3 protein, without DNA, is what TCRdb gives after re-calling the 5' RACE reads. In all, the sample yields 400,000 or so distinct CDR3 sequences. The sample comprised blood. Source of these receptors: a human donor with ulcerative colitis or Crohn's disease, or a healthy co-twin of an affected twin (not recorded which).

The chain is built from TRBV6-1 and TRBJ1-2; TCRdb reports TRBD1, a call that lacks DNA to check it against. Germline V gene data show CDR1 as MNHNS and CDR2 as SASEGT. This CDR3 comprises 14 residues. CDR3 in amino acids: CASSPGDGGYGYTF.

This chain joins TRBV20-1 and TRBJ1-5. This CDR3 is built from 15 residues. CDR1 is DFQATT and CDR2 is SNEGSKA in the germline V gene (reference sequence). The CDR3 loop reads CSAREPSRGNQPQHF.

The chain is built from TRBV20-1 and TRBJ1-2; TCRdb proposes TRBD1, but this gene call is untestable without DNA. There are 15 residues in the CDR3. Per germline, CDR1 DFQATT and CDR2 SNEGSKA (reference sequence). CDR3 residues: CSARGARGFFDGYTF.

The CDR3 is CASSPRDRRGYTF. The J gene is TRBJ1-2, the V gene TRBV28; the TCRdb D gene call, TRBD1, has no DNA to confirm it. This CDR3 has 13 amino acids. Germline V CDR1 and CDR2: MDHEN, SYDVKM.

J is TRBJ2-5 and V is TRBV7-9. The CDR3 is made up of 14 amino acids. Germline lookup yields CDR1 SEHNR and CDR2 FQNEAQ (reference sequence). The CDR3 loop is CASSYDTSQETQYF.

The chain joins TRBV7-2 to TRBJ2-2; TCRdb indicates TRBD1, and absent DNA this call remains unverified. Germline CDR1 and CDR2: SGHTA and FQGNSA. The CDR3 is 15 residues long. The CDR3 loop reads CASSFIRVNIGELFF.

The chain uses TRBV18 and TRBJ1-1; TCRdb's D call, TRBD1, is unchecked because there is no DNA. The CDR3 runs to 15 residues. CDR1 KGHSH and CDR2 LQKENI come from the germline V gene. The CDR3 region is CASSPSPDRATEAFF.

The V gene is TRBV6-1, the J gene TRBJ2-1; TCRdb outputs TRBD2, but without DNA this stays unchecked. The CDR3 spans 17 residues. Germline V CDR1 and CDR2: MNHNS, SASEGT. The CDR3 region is CASSTPGGSGRGNEQFF.

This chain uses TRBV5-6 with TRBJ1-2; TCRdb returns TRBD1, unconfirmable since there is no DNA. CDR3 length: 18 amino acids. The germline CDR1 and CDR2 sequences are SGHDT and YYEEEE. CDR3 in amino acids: CASSLGGTLGASGYGYTF. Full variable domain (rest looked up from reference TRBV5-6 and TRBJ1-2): DAGVTQSPTHLIKTRGQQVTLRCSPKSGHDTVSWYQQALGQGPQFIFQYYEEEERQRGNFPDRFSGHQFPNYSSELNVNALLLGDSALYLCASSLGGTLGASGYGYTFGSGTRLTVV.

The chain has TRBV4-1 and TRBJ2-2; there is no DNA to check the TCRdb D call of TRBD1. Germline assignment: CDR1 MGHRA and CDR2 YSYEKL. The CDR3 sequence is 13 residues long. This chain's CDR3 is CASSQQQGGELFF.

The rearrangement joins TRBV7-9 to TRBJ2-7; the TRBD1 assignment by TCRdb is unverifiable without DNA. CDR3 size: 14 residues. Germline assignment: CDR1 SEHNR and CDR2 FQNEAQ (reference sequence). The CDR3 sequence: CASSFGGAQYEQYF.

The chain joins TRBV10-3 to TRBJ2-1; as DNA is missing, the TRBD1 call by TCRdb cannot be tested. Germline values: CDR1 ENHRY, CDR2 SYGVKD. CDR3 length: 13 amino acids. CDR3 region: CAILNREYNEQFF.

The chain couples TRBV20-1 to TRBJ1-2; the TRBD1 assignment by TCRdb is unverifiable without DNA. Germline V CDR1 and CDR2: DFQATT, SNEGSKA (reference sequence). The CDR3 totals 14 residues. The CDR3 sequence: CSARGDRGNYGYTF.

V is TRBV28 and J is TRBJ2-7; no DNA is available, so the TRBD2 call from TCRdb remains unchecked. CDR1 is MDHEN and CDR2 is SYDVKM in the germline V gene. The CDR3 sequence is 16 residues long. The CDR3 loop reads CASGTSGLPRSYEQYF.

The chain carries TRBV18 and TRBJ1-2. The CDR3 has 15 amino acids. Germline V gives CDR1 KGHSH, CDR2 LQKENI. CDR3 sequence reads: CASSDQGLFDYGYTF.

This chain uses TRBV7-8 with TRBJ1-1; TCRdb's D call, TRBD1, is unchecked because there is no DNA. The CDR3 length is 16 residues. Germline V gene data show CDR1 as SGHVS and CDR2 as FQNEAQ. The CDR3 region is CASSLNPGAPNTEAFF.

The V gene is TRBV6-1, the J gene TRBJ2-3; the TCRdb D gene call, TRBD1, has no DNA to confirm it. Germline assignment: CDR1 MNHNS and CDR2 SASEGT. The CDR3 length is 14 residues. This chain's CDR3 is CASKQGISTDTQYF.

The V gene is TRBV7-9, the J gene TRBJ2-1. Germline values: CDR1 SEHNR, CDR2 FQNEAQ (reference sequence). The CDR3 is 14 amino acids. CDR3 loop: CASSLAILADEQFF.

This CDR3 reads CASSLRRTEAFF. The chain links TRBV13 to TRBJ1-1. The CDR3 sequence is 12 residues long. Germline assignment: CDR1 PRHDT and CDR2 FYEKMQ (reference sequence).

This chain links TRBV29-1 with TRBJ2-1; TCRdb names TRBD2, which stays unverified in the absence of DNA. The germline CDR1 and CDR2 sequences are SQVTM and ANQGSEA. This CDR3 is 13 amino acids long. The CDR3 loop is CSVELAGYNEQFF.

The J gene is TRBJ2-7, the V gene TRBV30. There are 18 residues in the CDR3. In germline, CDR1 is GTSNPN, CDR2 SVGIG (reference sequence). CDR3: CAWSNIGTYSTRTYEQYF.

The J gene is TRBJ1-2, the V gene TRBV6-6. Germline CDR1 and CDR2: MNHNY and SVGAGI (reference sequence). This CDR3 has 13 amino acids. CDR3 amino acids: CASSYDPIFGYTF.

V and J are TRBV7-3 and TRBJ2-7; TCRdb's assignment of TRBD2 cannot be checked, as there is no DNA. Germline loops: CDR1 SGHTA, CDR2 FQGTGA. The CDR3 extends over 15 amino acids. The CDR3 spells CASSLRGGGAYEQYF.

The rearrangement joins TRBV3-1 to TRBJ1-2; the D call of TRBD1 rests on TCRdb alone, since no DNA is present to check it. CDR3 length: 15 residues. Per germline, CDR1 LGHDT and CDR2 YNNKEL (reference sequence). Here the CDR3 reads CASSQARGGHYGYTF.

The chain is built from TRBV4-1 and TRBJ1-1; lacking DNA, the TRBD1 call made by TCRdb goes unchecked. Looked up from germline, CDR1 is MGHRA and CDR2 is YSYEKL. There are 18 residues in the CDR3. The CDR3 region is CASSQGDRLFTMNTEAFF.

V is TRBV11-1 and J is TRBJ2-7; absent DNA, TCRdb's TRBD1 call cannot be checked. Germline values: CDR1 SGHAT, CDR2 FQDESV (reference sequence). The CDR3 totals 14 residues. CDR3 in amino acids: CASSSPLYSYEQYF.